Detailed here is one T cell receptor (beta chain). As yet, its antigen is unknown. V was pared by 3 bases and J by 5 bases, with 12 bases between. This CDR3 spans 14 amino acids. Germline V lookup: CDR1 SGHRS, CDR2 YFSETQ. The record originates from a study of T-cell memory formation after mild COVID-19. About the research overall: Clustering of TCRs was largely donor specific.

Broader study findings: Whether day 37 second-wave clones are SARS-CoV-2-specific was not confirmed.

UMIs and sample barcodes were carried by the TCR alpha and TCR beta cDNA libraries that 5'RACE produced using constant-segment primers. TCRdb reprocessed the 5' RACE reads via MiXCR and lists one record per CDR3 protein. In the table there are approximately 290,000 distinct CDR3 sequences, roughly 15% of which are singletons. This receptor was taken from a man between 18 and 29 years old who had mild COVID-19 (a few samples of this study predate the infection). Cell type and time point are not known. Input material: PBMCs or a T cell subset sorted from them (not recorded which). This chain links TRBV5-1 with TRBJ2-1; D may be TRBD1 or TRBD2 (5 bases each). CDR3 coding DNA: TGCGCCAGCAGCTCGGCCGGGACGGACAATGAGCAGTTCTTC. Its protein product is CASSSAGTDNEQFF.